These 10 T cell receptor beta chains share one sample of origin, sequenced in a study of blood T cell repertoires in COVID-19. The method was immunoSEQ multiplex PCR; TCRdb's version includes in-frame clones alone and lacks a portion of them. The sample holds fewer than 250,000 clones, around four fifths seen once. The sample comprised peripheral blood. The receptors here all came from an older woman with active or convalescent COVID-19.

CDR3 nucleotides: TGTGCCAGCAGCCTGGGTCTCGCGGGTTCACCCCTCCACTTT. Protein: CASSLGLAGSPLHF. The V call is TRBV3-1 (or the pseudogene TRBV3-2), the J call TRBJ1-6; D is ambiguous. In germline, CDR1 is LGHDT, CDR2 YNNKEL (reference sequence). The germline V and J ends were trimmed by 4 bases and 9 bases, with 13 bases remaining between them. The CDR3 loop spans 14 amino acids.

The chain uses TRBV21-1 and TRBJ2-3; the listed D gene, TRBD2, was not tested against the DNA. TRBV21-1 counts as a pseudogene. This CDR3 is built from 15 residues. The CDR3 DNA sequence: TGTGCCAGCAGCAAATTACTAGCGGGAGGGGATACGCAGTATTTT. This encodes CASSKLLAGGDTQYF.

The chain employs TRBV13 and TRBJ1-1, with TRBD1 identical over 10 bases. The CDR3 is 15 residues long. Germline V gene lookup returns CDR1 PRHDT and CDR2 FYEKMQ (reference sequence). After removal of 3 bases from V and 1 base from J, the junction contained 2 bases not matched to a gene. The CDR3 DNA is TGTGCCAGCAGCTTGGGGACAGGGGAGAACACTGAAGCTTTCTTT. It is translated as CASSLGTGENTEAFF.

This clone was detected only once. The gene calls are TRBV18 and TRBJ2-1, with TRBD2 matching over 10 bases. This CDR3 region has 15 residues. With 1 base clipped from V and 9 bases from J, the junction kept 6 bases outside the gene matches. The germline gives CDR1 KGHSH, CDR2 LQKENI. This chain's CDR3 is CASSPQAGGPGEQFF. DNA for the CDR3: TGTGCCAGCTCACCACAAGCGGGGGGGCCGGGTGAGCAGTTCTTC.

The J gene is TRBJ1-1, the V gene TRBV10-3; a weak D match, TRBD1 (6 bases). Per germline, CDR1 ENHRY and CDR2 SYGVKD. The CDR3 sequence is 14 residues long. Trimming removed 2 bases from V and 2 bases from J, with 9 bases in between. DNA of the CDR3: TGTGCCATCAGTGAGACAGGGTCCAACACTGAAGCTTTCTTT. The encoded protein is CAISETGSNTEAFF.

The J gene is TRBJ2-2, the V gene TRBV6-5; no clear D. V shed 11 bases and J shed 4 bases, with 14 bases lying between them. The CDR3 sequence is 13 residues long. Germline V gene data show CDR1 as MNHEY and CDR2 as SVGAGI. CDR3 amino acids: CAATISITGELFF. Here the CDR3 DNA reads TGTGCCGCCACCATTAGCATCACCGGGGAGCTGTTTTTT.

In its sample, this clone was seen a few times. The chain links TRBV2 to TRBJ2-7; D may be TRBD2 (5 bases). This CDR3 region has 12 residues. Trimming removed 11 bases from V and 3 bases from J, with 14 bases in between. Germline V gene data show CDR1 as SNHLY and CDR2 as FYNNEI. CDR3 sequence reads: CAVARASYEQYF. CDR3 bases: TGTGCCGTGGCGCGGGCGAGCTACGAGCAGTACTTC.

Many counts were recorded for this clone. J is TRBJ1-6 and V is TRBV7-8, with D maybe TRBD1 (6 bases). Trimming shortened V by 5 bases and J by 9 bases, and 11 bases separated the two germline ends. The germline V gene encodes CDR1 SGHVS and CDR2 FQNEAQ. The CDR3 has 13 residues. The CDR3 here is CASSPQQGSPLHF. The CDR3 DNA reads TGTGCCAGCAGCCCGCAACAGGGTTCACCCCTCCACTTT.

This clone was detected only once. This chain connects TRBV29-1 to TRBJ2-2; 8 bases agree with TRBD2. This CDR3 is built from 14 residues. V lost 4 bases, J lost 7 bases, and 8 bases stayed unmatched. Germline V gene sequence: CDR1 SQVTM, CDR2 ANQGSEA. The CDR3 bases are TGCAGCGTTGGTGAGAGCGGGAGTCTCGGGGAGCTGTTTTTT. It translates to CSVGESGSLGELFF.

The gene calls are TRBV6-5 and TRBJ2-2, with TRBD1 as a possible D gene (5 bases). CDR3 length equals 14 residues. Germline V gene data show CDR1 as MNHEY and CDR2 as SVGAGI. The germline V and J ends were trimmed by 6 bases and 6 bases, with 14 bases remaining between them. In nucleotides, the CDR3 is TGTGCCAGCAGCACAGGTTTTGTCCCCGGGGAGCTGTTTTTT. It translates to CASSTGFVPGELFF.